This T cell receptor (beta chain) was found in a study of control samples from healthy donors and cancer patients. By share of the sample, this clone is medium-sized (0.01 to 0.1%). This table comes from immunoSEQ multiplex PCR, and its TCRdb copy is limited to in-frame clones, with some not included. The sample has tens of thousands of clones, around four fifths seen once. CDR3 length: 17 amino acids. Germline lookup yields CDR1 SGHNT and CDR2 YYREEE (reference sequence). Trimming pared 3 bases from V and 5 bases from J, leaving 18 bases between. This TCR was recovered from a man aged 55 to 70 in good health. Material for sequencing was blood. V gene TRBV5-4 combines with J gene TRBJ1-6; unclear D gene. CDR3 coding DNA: TGTGCCAGCAGCTCCCGATTGGGGTTACGGGATAATTCACCCCTCCACTTT. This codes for CASSSRLGLRDNSPLHF.